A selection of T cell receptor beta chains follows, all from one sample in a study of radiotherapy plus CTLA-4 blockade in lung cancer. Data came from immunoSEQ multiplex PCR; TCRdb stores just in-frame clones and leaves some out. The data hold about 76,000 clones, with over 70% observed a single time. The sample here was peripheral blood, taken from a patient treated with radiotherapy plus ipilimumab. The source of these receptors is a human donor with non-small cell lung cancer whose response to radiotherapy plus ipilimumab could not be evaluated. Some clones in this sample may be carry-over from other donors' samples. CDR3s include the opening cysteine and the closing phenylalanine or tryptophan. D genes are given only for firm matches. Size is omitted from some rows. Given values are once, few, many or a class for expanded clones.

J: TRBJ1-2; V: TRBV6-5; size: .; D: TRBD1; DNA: TGTGCCAGCAGCCGACAGGGGAGGGGTTATGGCTACACCTTC; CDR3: CASSRQGRGYGYTF
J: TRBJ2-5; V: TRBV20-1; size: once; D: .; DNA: TGCAGTGCTAGGGTCGTAGCGACCCAGTACTTC; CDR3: CSARVVATQYF
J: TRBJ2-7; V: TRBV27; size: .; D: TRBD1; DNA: TGTGCCAGCAGTCCTCTGGGCAGGGGGCCCTACGAGCAGTACTTC; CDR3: CASSPLGRGPYEQYF
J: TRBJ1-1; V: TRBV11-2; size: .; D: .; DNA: TGTGCCAGCAGCTTAGCCTACACTGAAGCTTTCTTT; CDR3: CASSLAYTEAFF
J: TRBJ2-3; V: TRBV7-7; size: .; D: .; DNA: TGTGCTAGCAGCCTCGGACAGCCCACAGATACGCAGTATTTT; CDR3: CASSLGQPTDTQYF
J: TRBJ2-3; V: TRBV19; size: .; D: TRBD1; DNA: TGTGCCAGTAGTACAGGACAGGACCCCCCAGATACGCAGTATTTT; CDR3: CASSTGQDPPDTQYF
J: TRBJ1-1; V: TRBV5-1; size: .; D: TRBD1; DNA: TGCGCCAGCAGCTCCCTACAGGGGGGAGGCACTGAAGCTTTCTTT; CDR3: CASSSLQGGGTEAFF
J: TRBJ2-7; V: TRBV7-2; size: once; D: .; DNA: TGTGCCAGCAGCTTATATTGGCCGACAGCTCCGAGCTCCTACGAGCAGTACTTC; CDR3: CASSLYWPTAPSSYEQYF
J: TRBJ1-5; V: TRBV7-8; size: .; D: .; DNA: TGTGCCAGCAGCCCCAACGCAGGGGCCAATCAGCCCCAGCATTTT; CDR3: CASSPNAGANQPQHF
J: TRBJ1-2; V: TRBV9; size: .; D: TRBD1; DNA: TGTGCCAGCAGCGTTGGGACAGTTTATGGCTACACCTTC; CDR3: CASSVGTVYGYTF